The sequence of this T cell receptor beta chain was determined in a study of OX40 agonist ivuxolimab in advanced cancers. The overall study: Partial response was recorded in three patients: one hepatocellular carcinoma and two cutaneous melanoma cases.

Only in-frame clones appear in the TCRdb table, and some are missing; sequencing was by immunoSEQ multiplex PCR. The sample lists 9,500 to 11,000 clones; approximately 86% were seen once. Trimming cost V 3 bases and J 10 bases, with 19 bases left between them. Germline CDR1 and CDR2: MNHEY and SMNVEV (reference sequence). The CDR3 loop spans 15 amino acids. The clonotype originates from an adult with an advanced solid tumor such as melanoma, head and neck, liver or kidney cancer. V and J are TRBV27 and TRBJ2-1; the D gene is possibly TRBD2 (6 bases). This specimen consisted of CD4+ or CD8+ T cells sorted from blood, obtained in a trial of the OX40 agonist ivuxolimab. The CDR3 nucleotides are TGTGCCAGCAGTTTGGGCGGGATGCTTCGACGCGAGCAGTTCTTC. Protein product: CASSLGGMLRREQFF.